This TCR beta chain was recorded in a study of CD8+ T cells in alopecia areata. This clone appeared a few times. Germline loops: CDR1 ENHRY, CDR2 SYGVKD. The CDR3 contains 17 residues. Trimming took off 6 bases at V and 0 bases at J, with 17 bases between the two ends. RNA was isolated and reverse transcribed to cDNA, the sequencing template. Produced via immunoSEQ multiplex PCR; TCRdb's table is partial and in-frame only. The sample contains 140,000 or so clones, about three fifths of which appear only once. The rearrangement joins TRBV10-3 to TRBJ2-2; tentatively, D is TRBD1 or TRBD2 (6 bases each). The source of this sequence is a human donor in good health. The sample was CD8+ T cells sorted from blood. CDR3 in amino acids: CAISAEMGGANTGELFF. Written as DNA, the CDR3 is TGTGCCATCAGCGCGGAGATGGGGGGCGCGAACACCGGGGAGCTGTTTTTT.